This T cell receptor (beta chain) was documented in a study of T-cell memory formation after mild COVID-19. MiXCR was run by TCRdb on the 5' RACE reads, yielding one entry per CDR3 protein. The sample contains about 200,000 distinct CDR3 sequences, roughly 10% of which appear only once. This clonotype showed up just a few times. The source of this sequence is a man aged 18 to 30 who had mild COVID-19 (a few samples of this study predate the infection). Cell type and time point are not known. The sequenced material came from PBMCs or a T cell subset sorted from them (not recorded which).

The CDR3 spells CASSRQNRQGMNTEAFF. CDR3 DNA: TGCGCCAGCAGCCGACAAAACCGACAGGGGATGAACACTGAAGCTTTCTTT. The chain joins TRBV4-1 to TRBJ1-1, with TRBD1 identical over 8 bases. Germline V gene lookup returns CDR1 MGHRA and CDR2 YSYEKL. The CDR3 has 17 residues. Losses at the gene ends were 4 bases for V and 0 bases for J; bases not matched to a gene: 10.